This T cell receptor (beta chain) was documented in a study of OX40 agonist ivuxolimab in advanced cancers. The study, taken as a whole, reports: There was clonal expansion of CD4+ and CD8+ blood T cells by week 6 at 0.1 to 3.0 mg/kg.

J lost 3 bases, V lost 7 bases, and 6 bases had no gene match. Germline assignment: CDR1 LNHDA and CDR2 SQIVND (reference sequence). This CDR3 is built from 14 residues. A note on this clone: Its antigen is still unknown.

Clones were sequenced by immunoSEQ multiplex PCR, and TCRdb holds only the in-frame ones, with some missing. The sample carries about 83,000 clones, less than 90% recorded once. The chain employs TRBV19 and TRBJ1-2, with 9 positions matching TRBD1. This sample comprised CD4+ or CD8+ T cells sorted from blood, obtained in a trial of the OX40 agonist ivuxolimab. This TCR came from an adult with an advanced solid tumor such as melanoma, head and neck, liver or kidney cancer. CDR3 residues: CASTKQGADYGYTF. The CDR3 DNA is TGTGCCAGTACCAAACAGGGGGCAGACTATGGCTACACCTTC.